The 22 T cell receptor beta chains listed next were all sequenced from one sample in a study of T cell changes during pregnancy in multiple sclerosis (dated by TCRdb to the late 2010s). The library relied on the immunoSEQ multiplex PCR assay. As stored in TCRdb, this immuneACCESS dataset retains in-frame rearrangements with V and J assigned. A fraction of the clones does not appear; measured against another copy, unresolved V genes explain less than half of the discrepancy, and the remainder lacks a known reason. For this sample the table gives approximately 44,000 clones, of which roughly 90% were detected only once. Under 0.75% of the sample is in the top ten clones. The sequences come from CD4+ T cells from peripheral blood mononuclear cells, collected before pregnancy. These TCRs come from a female donor with multiple sclerosis, enrolled in a pregnancy study.

The rearrangement links TRBV18 to TRBJ2-3; 9 bases align to TRBD1. The CDR3 has 14 amino acids. Germline CDR1 and CDR2: KGHSH and LQKENI. Germline trimming cut 6 bases from V and 5 bases from J; bases unmatched to any gene: 6. CDR3 protein: CASSLQGAGDTQYF. CDR3 sequence (DNA): TGTGCCAGCTCCCTACAGGGGGCTGGAGATACGCAGTATTTT.

The chain joins TRBV2 to TRBJ1-1; 8 nucleotides agree with TRBD1. With V trimmed by 6 bases and J by 1 base, 19 bases remained unmatched. Germline CDR1 and CDR2: SNHLY and FYNNEI. The CDR3 consists of 19 residues. The CDR3, as DNA: TGTGCCAGCAGGTACTGGCTAGGACAGGGAAGCAGAGGGAACACTGAAGCTTTCTTT. Amino acid sequence: CASRYWLGQGSRGNTEAFF.

The V gene is TRBV5-1, the J gene TRBJ2-7; TRBD1 agrees at 10 bases. This CDR3 region has 15 residues. Germline assignment: CDR1 SGHRS and CDR2 YFSETQ. With V trimmed by 0 bases and J by 2 bases, 2 bases remained unmatched. The CDR3 DNA sequence: TGCGCCAGCAGCTTGGGGGGACAGGGGCCCTACGAGCAGTACTTC. It encodes CASSLGGQGPYEQYF.

This chain joins TRBV7-8 and TRBJ2-7; TRBD2 agrees at 10 bases. The germline V gene encodes CDR1 SGHVS and CDR2 FQNEAQ. The CDR3 has 17 amino acids. Germline trimming cut 5 bases from V and 2 bases from J; bases unmatched to any gene: 12. The DNA of the CDR3 is TGTGCCAGCAGCAAGACGGCCAGCGGGAGGGCAGCCTACGAGCAGTACTTC. Amino acid sequence: CASSKTASGRAAYEQYF.

This sequence joins TRBV5-1 and TRBJ2-7; TRBD2 aligns across 11 bases. From germline, CDR1 is SGHRS and CDR2 YFSETQ. After removal of 0 bases from V and 6 bases from J, the junction contained 8 bases not matched to a gene. CDR3 length: 16 amino acids. This chain's CDR3 is CASSLEIAGGPGEQYF. CDR3 nucleotide sequence: TGCGCCAGCAGCTTGGAAATAGCGGGGGGGCCAGGCGAGCAGTACTTC.

This chain connects TRBV7-3 to TRBJ2-6, with D tentatively TRBD1 (5 bases). Germline V gene lookup returns CDR1 SGHTA and CDR2 FQGTGA. V was pared by 3 bases and J by 0 bases, with 12 bases between. The CDR3 covers 17 residues. The CDR3 spells CASSFLGRPSGANVLTF. CDR3 bases: TGTGCCAGCAGCTTCTTGGGGCGGCCCTCTGGGGCCAACGTCCTGACTTTC.

The chain couples TRBV2 to TRBJ2-3; 9 positions match TRBD1. V lost 5 bases, J lost 4 bases, and 10 bases stayed unmatched. The CDR3 is 16 amino acids. CDR1 and CDR2 (germline): SNHLY, FYNNEI. Here the CDR3 reads CASSRGTGGRSDTQYF. The DNA of the CDR3 is TGTGCCAGCAGTAGGGGAACAGGGGGCAGGTCAGATACGCAGTATTTT.

The CDR3 DNA is TGTGCCAGCAGCCCCAGGGTTAAGAATGCCCGTTACACTACGAACACTGAAGCTTTCTTT. Its translation is CASSPRVKNARYTTNTEAFF. V and J are TRBV2 and TRBJ1-1; possible D gene TRBD1, 5 bases. Per the germline V gene, CDR1 is SNHLY and CDR2 is FYNNEI. The CDR3 sequence is 20 residues long. V shed 6 bases and J shed 1 base, with 30 bases lying between them.

The chain combines TRBV7-2 with TRBJ2-5, with no clear D. The V and J ends lost 0 bases and 5 bases respectively, with 7 bases between them. The CDR3 totals 13 residues. The germline V gene has CDR1 SGHTA and CDR2 FQGNSA. CDR3 in DNA: TGTGCCAGCAGCTTAGCTATTGAGGAGACCCAGTACTTC. Amino acids: CASSLAIEETQYF.

This clone was detected once. J is TRBJ1-5 and V is TRBV5-8, with 9 bases identical to TRBD1. The CDR3 has 16 residues. Germline V lookup: CDR1 SGHTS, CDR2 YDEGEE. With V trimmed by 0 bases and J by 5 bases, 6 bases remained unmatched. The CDR3 coding sequence is TGTGCCAGCAGCTTGGGGGACAGGGTGGCAGATCAGCCCCAGCATTTT. It yields the protein CASSLGDRVADQPQHF.

The chain combines TRBV7-3 with TRBJ2-3; perhaps TRBD1 as D (6 bases). Trimming removed 5 bases from V and 2 bases from J, with 11 bases in between. The CDR3 spans 14 residues. Per germline, CDR1 SGHTA and CDR2 FQGTGA. The CDR3 loop reads CASSIRDITDTQYF. The DNA of the CDR3 is TGTGCCAGCAGCATCCGGGACATCACAGATACGCAGTATTTT.

The V call is TRBV7-2, the J call TRBJ1-1, with D perhaps TRBD1 (5 bases). The CDR3 has 17 residues. V shed 1 base and J shed 2 bases, with 17 bases lying between them. Germline CDR1 and CDR2: SGHTA and FQGNSA. The chain's CDR3 is CASSLVSWGSLNTEAFF. The CDR3 DNA is TGTGCCAGCAGCTTAGTAAGTTGGGGCAGCCTAAACACTGAAGCTTTCTTT.

The chain links TRBV28 to TRBJ2-5, with D possibly being TRBD2 (5 bases). This CDR3 is 14 amino acids long. The germline gives CDR1 MDHEN, CDR2 SYDVKM. Trimming removed 2 bases at V and 9 bases at J, with 16 bases between. The DNA for the CDR3 is TGTGCCAGCAGTTTAGAGGGCTTTAGTGGGTCCCAGTACTTC. This codes for CASSLEGFSGSQYF.

This sequence joins TRBV5-1 and TRBJ1-2, with D perhaps matching TRBD1 (6 bases). The CDR3 covers 15 residues. V lost 0 bases, J lost 3 bases, and 12 bases lay in between. Germline V gene lookup returns CDR1 SGHRS and CDR2 YFSETQ. The CDR3 DNA follows: TGCGCCAGCAGCTTGGGAGGGGGTCTGGACTATGGCTACACCTTC. Its translation: CASSLGGGLDYGYTF.

The chain is built from TRBV7-9 and TRBJ1-2; D unresolved. Germline V CDR1 and CDR2: SEHNR, FQNEAQ (reference sequence). CDR3 size: 13 residues. V lost 3 bases and J lost 8, with 13 bases in between. The CDR3 protein is CASSFSQLGGYTF. Here the CDR3 DNA reads TGTGCCAGCAGCTTTAGTCAGCTCGGGGGCTACACCTTC.

This clone was seen a few times. This chain uses TRBV5-1 with TRBJ1-4; TRBD1 aligns across 7 bases. This CDR3 comprises 16 residues. V dropped 3 bases and J dropped 5; count of bases not matched to a gene: 10. Germline-derived CDR1 and CDR2 are SGHRS and YFSETQ. Here the CDR3 reads CASSSTRQGRNEKLFF. CDR3 coding DNA: TGCGCCAGCAGCTCGACCAGACAGGGTAGGAATGAAAAACTGTTTTTT.

The J gene is TRBJ1-2, the V gene TRBV28; the match to TRBD1 covers 11 bases. CDR1 MDHEN and CDR2 SYDVKM come from the germline V gene. CDR3 length equals 17 residues. The V gene end was trimmed by 5 bases and the J gene end by 0 bases; junction bases not matched to a gene: 8. Written as DNA, the CDR3 is TGTGCCAGCAGTCTCGGACAGGGGGCAAGGGCTAACTATGGCTACACCTTC. Protein: CASSLGQGARANYGYTF.

The chain combines TRBV15 with TRBJ2-5; maybe TRBD1 (5 bases). The V end was cut by 1 base, the J end by 5 bases, with 8 bases between. Germline V gene lookup returns CDR1 LNHNV and CDR2 YYDKDF (reference sequence). The CDR3 extends over 13 amino acids. CDR3 region: CATSRAQAETQYF. The CDR3 bases are TGTGCCACCAGCAGAGCACAGGCGGAGACCCAGTACTTC.

V gene TRBV7-2 combines with J gene TRBJ2-3; weak D call: TRBD1 (5 bases). V was pared by 3 bases and J by 2 bases, with 9 bases between. Germline-derived CDR1 and CDR2 are SGHTA and FQGNSA. The CDR3 loop spans 14 amino acids. CDR3 bases: TGTGCCAGCAGCTTCGACAGAGCCACAGATACGCAGTATTTT. Translating gives CASSFDRATDTQYF.

The rearrangement uses TRBV21-1 and TRBJ2-5; no DNA check was done on the table's D call, TRBD2. TRBV21-1 is noted as a pseudogene. CDR3 length: 19 residues. In nucleotides, the CDR3 is TGTGCCAGCAGCAAAGCGCATGGGACTAGCGGGGGGCGTCGAGAGACCCAGTACTTC. Protein: CASSKAHGTSGGRRETQYF.

The chain uses TRBV6-1 and TRBJ2-7; 7 bases align to TRBD1. Germline lookup yields CDR1 MNHNS and CDR2 SASEGT. The CDR3 totals 14 residues. V shed 7 bases, J shed 2 bases, and the junction held 8 bases outside the gene matches. The CDR3 coding sequence is TGTGCCAGCAACGCACAGGGGTCAACCTACGAGCAGTACTTC. Translation: CASNAQGSTYEQYF.

The chain uses TRBV6-6 and TRBJ1-4; D not certain. Looked up from germline, CDR1 is MNHNY and CDR2 is SVGAGI (reference sequence). The CDR3 has 14 amino acids. V was cut by 5 bases and J by 7 bases, with 14 bases left in between. The CDR3 sequence is CASSTTGRVEKLFF. As DNA, the CDR3 is TGTGCCAGCAGTACCACGGGAAGGGTTGAAAAACTGTTTTTT.